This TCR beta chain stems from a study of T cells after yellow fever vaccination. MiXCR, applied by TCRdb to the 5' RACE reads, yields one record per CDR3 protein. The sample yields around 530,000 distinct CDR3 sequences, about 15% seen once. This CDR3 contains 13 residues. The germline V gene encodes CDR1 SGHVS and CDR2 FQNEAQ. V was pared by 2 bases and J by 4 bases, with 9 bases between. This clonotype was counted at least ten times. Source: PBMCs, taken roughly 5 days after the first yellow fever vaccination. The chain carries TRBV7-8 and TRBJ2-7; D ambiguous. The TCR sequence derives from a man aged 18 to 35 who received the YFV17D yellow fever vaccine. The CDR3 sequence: CASSLIPRYEQYV. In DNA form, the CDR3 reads TGTGCCAGCAGCTTAATCCCCCGATACGAGCAGTACGTC.